This T cell receptor (beta chain) was recorded in a study of cytomegalovirus exposure and HLA in healthy donors. The overall study: Out of approximately 170 million T cells, an earlier analysis found some 110 million unique TCR beta sequences in total. From donors who were HLA-typed, an early data release held 80 million to 85 million unique TCRs. Study-level results: The investigators catalogued 150 to 200 TCR beta chains as cytomegalovirus-associated.

Regarding this clone: Its antigen is unknown.

Use of 60 Vbeta and 13 Jbeta primers characterized the PCR. Repertoires were generated with immunoSEQ multiplex PCR, while TCRdb's copy carries only in-frame clones and drops some. The sample shows some 160,000 clones, about 85% of them seen only once. The ends lost 3 bases at V and 9 bases at J; junction bases unmatched: 17. Germline CDR1 and CDR2: SEHNR and FQNEAQ (reference sequence). There are 18 residues in the CDR3. This clonotype originated in a male donor in good health and CMV-seropositive. The V gene is TRBV7-9, the J gene TRBJ2-1, with TRBD2 matching over 10 bases. Sequenced input: PBMCs. The CDR3 bases are TGTGCCAGCAGCTTTCCCAGCGGGAGGGCCTTTTCGAAATTTGAGCAGTTCTTC. As protein: CASSFPSGRAFSKFEQFF.